This TCR beta chain was documented in a study of ipilimumab plus nivolumab after autologous stem cell transplantation. Overall study: Patients received a median of about five ipilimumab and eight or nine nivolumab doses.

Checkpoint therapy with ipilimumab 1 mg/kg began 14 to 28 days after transplant. This clone has just a few counts. Generated by immunoSEQ multiplex PCR, the TCRdb table keeps only in-frame clones and is missing some. This sample carries fewer than 85,000 clones, approximately 83% of them seen once, and the ten largest clones take under 2.5%. This sequence originates from a male donor with diffuse large B-cell lymphoma. The sample was PBMCs, taken in a trial of ipilimumab plus nivolumab as post-transplant consolidation.

Here the CDR3 DNA reads TGCGCCAGCAAGGAGAGGCCCTTCTCTGGAAACACCATATATTTT. Its protein product is CASKERPFSGNTIYF. V is TRBV5-1 and J is TRBJ1-3, with D unresolved. CDR1 SGHRS and CDR2 YFSETQ come from the germline V gene. V was shortened by 6 bases and J by 0 bases, with 13 bases between the two germline ends. The CDR3 runs to 15 residues.